The 26 T cell receptor beta chains below all came from one sample that was sequenced in a study of shared clonotypes between healthy human individuals. Measured with immunoSEQ multiplex PCR; TCRdb has only the in-frame clones, and not every one. Among millions of clones listed, 85% to 95% were seen once. The sample taken for sequencing was naive CD4+ T cells sorted from blood. Subset defined: CD45RA+ positively selected. These receptors were taken from a man aged 18 to 30 in good health.

This chain connects TRBV28 to TRBJ1-2, with D tentatively TRBD1 (5 bases). From germline, CDR1 is MDHEN and CDR2 SYDVKM. The V end was cut by 2 bases, the J end by 4 bases, with 14 bases between. The CDR3 consists of 15 residues. The CDR3 region is CASSLGGRVGYGYTF. The CDR3 bases are TGTGCCAGCAGTTTAGGTGGCAGGGTCGGCTATGGCTACACCTTC.

This chain joins TRBV2 and TRBJ2-1; D might be TRBD1 (6 bases). With 8 bases removed from V and 5 bases from J, the gap between germline ends came to 19 bases. Germline CDR1 and CDR2: SNHLY and FYNNEI. The CDR3 has 15 residues. Written as DNA, the CDR3 is TGTGCCAGCGTACCTGACAGGACAGCGAACAATGAGCAGTTCTTC. Encoded protein: CASVPDRTANNEQFF.

The chain couples TRBV30 to TRBJ1-1; a possible D gene is TRBD1 (5 bases). The CDR3 covers 14 residues. Trimming removed 4 bases from V and 0 bases from J, with 12 bases in between. CDR1 GTSNPN and CDR2 SVGIG come from the germline V gene (reference sequence). CDR3 nucleotide sequence: TGTGCCTGGAACCAGGGACGGTTGAACACTGAAGCTTTCTTT. Its translation is CAWNQGRLNTEAFF.

V gene TRBV5-1 combines with J gene TRBJ2-2; D is unresolved. The CDR3 spans 15 residues. Trimming removed 1 base at V and 4 bases at J, with 11 bases between. Germline loops: CDR1 SGHRS, CDR2 YFSETQ. CDR3 residues: CASSLKVSSTGELFF. The CDR3 bases are TGCGCCAGCAGCTTGAAGGTATCGTCCACCGGGGAGCTGTTTTTT.

CDR3 nucleotide sequence: TGTGCCAGCATGGAGGGGCCTGGGGCTGGCTACACCTTC. As protein: CASMEGPGAGYTF. The chain couples TRBV6-6 to TRBJ1-2, with D perhaps matching TRBD1 (5 bases). This CDR3 is 13 amino acids long. Germline CDR1 MNHNY, CDR2 SVGAGI (reference sequence). V shed 7 bases and J shed 7 bases, with 16 bases lying between them.

The genes are TRBV4-3 and TRBJ1-6; a weak D match, TRBD1 (5 bases). The germline gives CDR1 LGHNA, CDR2 YSLEER. Trimming removed 0 bases from V and 5 bases from J, with 8 bases in between. CDR3 length: 15 residues. CDR3 DNA sequence: TGCGCCAGCAGCCAAGACAGGGCAAATAATTCACCCCTCCACTTT. This encodes CASSQDRANNSPLHF.

This sequence joins TRBV19 and TRBJ1-2; D remains unclear. The germline V and J ends were trimmed by 10 bases and 1 base, with 7 bases remaining between them. The CDR3 is 11 amino acids. Germline V gene data show CDR1 as LNHDA and CDR2 as SQIVND (reference sequence). CDR3 region: CAKQSNYGYTF. As DNA, the CDR3 is TGTGCCAAACAGAGTAACTATGGCTACACCTTC.

This chain joins TRBV29-1 and TRBJ2-5; no clear D. V lost 6 bases and J 2 bases, leaving 13 bases between the germline ends. The CDR3 loop spans 13 amino acids. Per germline, CDR1 SQVTM and CDR2 ANQGSEA. This CDR3 reads CSVIKDGQETQYF. CDR3 nucleotide sequence: TGCAGCGTAATAAAGGACGGACAAGAGACCCAGTACTTC.

The rearrangement joins TRBV1 to TRBJ2-3; the table's D call, TRBD2, was not checked against the DNA. TRBV1 is marked as a pseudogene. The CDR3 covers 14 residues. CDR3 loop: CTSSQRRLTDTQYF. The CDR3 nucleotides read TGCACCAGCAGCCAGAGGAGACTCACAGATACGCAGTATTTT.

The genes are TRBV2 and TRBJ1-6; TRBD1 agrees at 9 bases. Per the germline V gene, CDR1 is SNHLY and CDR2 is FYNNEI. J was trimmed by 6 bases and V by 8 bases; bases with no gene match: 2. The CDR3 covers 13 residues. In DNA, the CDR3 is TGTGCCAGCGGGGACAGGGTTAATTCACCCCTCCACTTT. It specifies CASGDRVNSPLHF.

CDR3 protein: CASSLKKVGTGSYEQYF. For the CDR3, the DNA is TGTGCCAGCAGCTTAAAGAAGGTCGGGACAGGCTCCTACGAGCAGTACTTC. The V and J genes are TRBV7-2 and TRBJ2-7; the match to TRBD1 covers 8 bases. Germline CDR1 is SGHTA and CDR2 is FQGNSA. V gave up 2 bases and J gave up 0 bases; unmatched junction bases: 9. This CDR3 has 17 amino acids.

The chain couples TRBV13 to TRBJ1-3; 7 bases map to TRBD1. This CDR3 spans 14 amino acids. J lost 3 bases, V lost 6 bases, and 5 bases had no gene match. Per the germline V gene, CDR1 is PRHDT and CDR2 is FYEKMQ (reference sequence). DNA for the CDR3: TGTGCCAGCAGACTTCGACAGGGTGGAAACACCATATATTTT. It yields the protein CASRLRQGGNTIYF.

This clone has just one count. The chain recombines TRBV5-6 with TRBJ2-5; D may be TRBD2 (6 bases). Germline CDR1 SGHDT, CDR2 YYEEEE. Trimming removed 4 bases from V and 5 bases from J, with 12 bases in between. This CDR3 comprises 13 residues. CDR3 sequence (DNA): TGTGCCAGCAGCCAGGACTACCGGGAGACCCAGTACTTC. Translation: CASSQDYRETQYF.

The rearrangement joins TRBV7-6 to TRBJ2-3, with D tentatively TRBD1 or TRBD2 (7 bases each). V gave up 0 bases and J gave up 5 bases, with 12 bases separating them. The CDR3 runs 15 residues. Per the germline V gene, CDR1 is SGHVS and CDR2 is FNYEAQ. CDR3 DNA sequence: TGTGCCAGCAGCTTAGCGGGCAGGGGGGGAGATACGCAGTATTTT. This encodes CASSLAGRGGDTQYF.

The chain employs TRBV29-1 and TRBJ1-2, with a weak D call TRBD1 (6 bases). The ends were cut back, 6 bases at V and 7 bases at J, with 15 bases in the middle. This CDR3 has 12 residues. Per the germline V gene, CDR1 is SQVTM and CDR2 is ANQGSEA. CDR3 nucleotides: TGCAGCGTACTTACAGGGCTGGTTGGCTACACCTTC. It yields the protein CSVLTGLVGYTF.

V usage is TRBV7-2 and J usage is TRBJ1-2, with 8 nucleotides matching TRBD1. The CDR3 has 13 residues. The germline V gene encodes CDR1 SGHTA and CDR2 FQGNSA. J gave up 3 bases and V 4 bases, and 1 base lay outside the gene matches. In DNA, the CDR3 is TGTGCCAGCAGCTGGGGACAGGACTATGGCTACACCTTC. It specifies CASSWGQDYGYTF. Full variable domain (remainder filled in from reference TRBV7-2 and TRBJ1-2): GAGVSQSPSNKVTEKGKDVELRCDPISGHTALYWYRQSLGQGLEFLIYFQGNSAPDKSGLPSDRFSAERTGGSVSTLTIQRTQQEDSAVYLCASSWGQDYGYTFGSGTRLTVV.

The chain couples TRBV5-4 to TRBJ2-7, with 10 bases that match TRBD2. The CDR3 is made up of 18 amino acids. Germline CDR1 and CDR2: SGHNT and YYREEE (reference sequence). The trim removed 0 bases at V and 3 bases at J, leaving 12 bases unmatched. DNA of the CDR3: TGTGCCAGCAGCTTGGTTGGGGCTAGCGGGAGAGGGGGCTACGAGCAGTACTTC. Protein sequence: CASSLVGASGRGGYEQYF.

Comments on this clone: Other DNA variants within this sample encode the same CDR3. This rearrangement joins TRBV5-1 to TRBJ1-6; D is undetermined. CDR3 length: 15 amino acids. The germline V gene has CDR1 SGHRS and CDR2 YFSETQ. Between the trimmed V and J ends, which lost 0 bases and 7 bases, there was a span of 11 bases. The CDR3 loop reads CASSLGGVGNSPLHF. The CDR3 DNA is TGCGCCAGCAGCTTGGGTGGGGTAGGGAATTCACCCCTCCACTTT.

Concerning this clone itself: Other DNA variants within this sample encode the same CDR3. The chain has TRBV19 and TRBJ2-7; D might be TRBD1 or TRBD2, each matching 8 bases. The V gene's germline CDR1 is LNHDA and CDR2 SQIVND (reference sequence). CDR3 length: 14 amino acids. Trimming left V 4 bases short and J 3 bases short, with 13 bases between. The CDR3 protein is CASSRTGTSYEQYF. The CDR3 DNA sequence: TGTGCCAGTAGTAGGACAGGGACTAGCTACGAGCAGTACTTC.

This clone was seen only a few times. The gene calls are TRBV6-6 and TRBJ2-7, with D unresolved. Per germline, CDR1 MNHNY and CDR2 SVGAGI (reference sequence). V was cut by 6 bases and J by 4 bases, with 10 bases left in between. The CDR3 is 12 residues long. CDR3 sequence reads: CASSPAGYEQYF. DNA of the CDR3: TGTGCCAGCAGCCCCGCCGGGTACGAGCAGTACTTC.

This clone appeared once. The chain links TRBV10-3 to TRBJ1-3; 8 positions match TRBD1. With 0 bases clipped from V and 4 bases from J, the junction kept 5 bases outside the gene matches. This CDR3 has 16 amino acids. Germline V gene lookup returns CDR1 ENHRY and CDR2 SYGVKD. As DNA, the CDR3 is TGTGCCATCAGTGAGTCACCAGGGGGCGCCGGAAACACCATATATTTT. This codes for CAISESPGGAGNTIYF.

This chain links TRBV30 with TRBJ2-1, with D maybe TRBD2 (7 bases). Trimming cost V 1 base and J 8 bases, with 15 bases left between them. There are 14 residues in the CDR3. CDR1 and CDR2 from the germline V gene are GTSNPN and SVGIG (reference sequence). The CDR3 is CAWSEKGRGDEQFF. Written as DNA, the CDR3 is TGTGCCTGGAGTGAGAAGGGGAGGGGGGATGAGCAGTTCTTC.

The gene calls are TRBV5-1 and TRBJ2-1, with 9 nucleotides matching TRBD1. CDR1 and CDR2 from the germline V gene are SGHRS and YFSETQ. This CDR3 is built from 15 residues. V was pared by 5 bases and J by 3 bases, with 6 bases of the junction left unmatched. As DNA, the CDR3 is TGCGCCAGCAGACATCGGGACAGGGACTACAATGAGCAGTTCTTC. Protein sequence: CASRHRDRDYNEQFF.

The chain joins TRBV11-2 to TRBJ2-1; 10 nucleotides match TRBD2. This CDR3 contains 15 residues. The V segment lost 2 bases and the J segment 6 bases; nucleotides outside the gene matches: 4. Germline-derived CDR1 and CDR2 are SGHAT and FQNNGV. This chain's CDR3 is CASSLSSGGFNEQFF. CDR3 nucleotide sequence: TGTGCCAGCAGCTTATCTAGCGGGGGTTTCAATGAGCAGTTCTTC.

This rearrangement joins TRBV7-2 to TRBJ1-5; tentative D call: TRBD1 (6 bases). The CDR3 totals 17 residues. V dropped 2 bases and J dropped 7 bases, with 21 bases sitting between them. Germline assignment: CDR1 SGHTA and CDR2 FQGNSA. This chain's CDR3 is CASSLRAGEGVRQPQHF. The CDR3 DNA follows: TGTGCCAGCAGCTTAAGGGCAGGGGAAGGTGTACGACAGCCCCAGCATTTT.

In DNA, the CDR3 is TGTGCCAGCAGCTTAGTCGGCCCTTCCGTCTATGGCTACACCTTC. This sequence encodes CASSLVGPSVYGYTF. The rearrangement uses TRBV7-2 and TRBJ1-2; unclear D gene. There are 15 residues in the CDR3. Trimming removed 1 base from V and 4 bases from J, with 13 bases in between. Germline lookup yields CDR1 SGHTA and CDR2 FQGNSA.